These T cell receptor beta chains were read from a single sample in a study of T cells in Graves' hyperthyroidism and ophthalmopathy. TCRdb re-analysed the multiplex PCR reads in MiXCR, keeping a single row per CDR3 protein. The repertoire consists of over 700,000 distinct CDR3 sequences, with 15% to 20% occurring once and the leading ten covering approximately 15%. The sequencing sample was made of blood. These receptors were taken from a woman between 50 and 59 years old with Graves' hyperthyroidism that later progressed to Graves' ophthalmopathy. CDR3s include the opening cysteine and the closing phenylalanine or tryptophan. A D gene is named only where the DNA matches it firmly. Rows give clone size only sometimes, using once, few, many, or a class for an expanded clone.

V,size,D,J,CDR3,DNA
TRBV24-1,NA,NA,TRBJ2-2,CATSDLFPGPAGELFF,TGTGCCACCAGTGATTTGTTCCCAGGGCCGGCCGGGGAGCTGTTTTTT
TRBV4-2,NA,TRBD1,TRBJ1-2,CASSVLDRGHGYTF,TGTGCCAGCAGCGTGTTGGACAGGGGACATGGCTACACCTTC
TRBV27,many,NA,TRBJ2-1,CASKSLVSSYNEQFF,TGTGCCAGTAAGTCATTGGTCAGCTCCTACAATGAGCAGTTCTTC
TRBV5-5,NA,NA,TRBJ2-7,CASSYGLHEQYF,TGTGCCAGCAGCTACGGTCTCCACGAGCAGTACTTC
TRBV2,many,NA,TRBJ1-2,CASNDVRRIANYGYTF,TGTGCCAGCAATGACGTCCGGAGAATCGCGAACTATGGCTACACCTTC
TRBV29-1,few,NA,TRBJ2-1,CSVENGNEQFF,TGCAGCGTTGAAAATGGGAATGAGCAGTTCTTC
TRBV19,NA,NA,TRBJ1-4,CASTDRREKLFF,TGTGCCAGTACCGACAGACGGGAAAAACTGTTTTTT
TRBV7-9,many,NA,TRBJ1-4,CASSLVTATNEKLFF,TGTGCCAGCAGCTTAGTTACTGCAACTAATGAAAAACTGTTTTTT
TRBV7-9,NA,TRBD2,TRBJ2-3,CASSPSPAGGGDTQYF,TGTGCCAGCAGCCCCTCCCCTGCGGGGGGAGGAGATACGCAGTATTTT
TRBV12-3/TRBV12-4,many,NA,TRBJ1-5,CASSPISSNQPQHF,TGTGCCAGCAGCCCTATCTCTAGCAATCAGCCCCAGCATTTT
TRBV18,NA,TRBD1,TRBJ1-1,CASSPGQGRYTEAFF,TGTGCCAGCTCACCAGGACAGGGGAGGTACACTGAAGCTTTCTTT
TRBV7-2,few,TRBD1,TRBJ2-7,CASSPRWGQGRRTYEQYF,TGTGCCAGCAGTCCTCGGTGGGGACAGGGGAGAAGAACCTACGAGCAGTACTTC
TRBV20-1,few,TRBD1,TRBJ1-2,CSAPGQGSYGYTF,TGCAGTGCCCCGGGACAGGGGAGCTATGGCTACACCTTC
TRBV12-3/TRBV12-4,few,NA,TRBJ1-2,CASSQADGYTF,TGTGCCAGCAGTCAGGCAGATGGCTACACCTTC
TRBV6-2/TRBV6-3,NA,TRBD1,TRBJ2-1,CASSYSRDRGDEQFF,TGTGCCAGCAGTTACTCCCGGGACAGGGGTGATGAGCAGTTCTTC
TRBV20-1,NA,NA,TRBJ2-3,CSAIGRTRDTQYF,TGCAGTGCTATTGGGCGCACCAGAGATACGCAGTATTTT
TRBV7-9,NA,NA,TRBJ1-2,CASSSFNTGINYGYTF,TGTGCCAGCAGCTCTTTCAACACAGGGATTAACTATGGCTACACCTTC
TRBV19,NA,NA,TRBJ2-2,CASSSPPGTANTGELFF,TGTGCCAGTAGTAGCCCTCCCGGGACTGCGAACACCGGGGAGCTGTTTTTT
TRBV12-3/TRBV12-4,many,TRBD1,TRBJ1-2,CASSLRTGGGYGYTF,TGTGCCAGCAGTTTGCGGACAGGGGGGGGATATGGCTACACCTTC
TRBV30,many,NA,TRBJ2-5,CAWSVGGAGTQYF,TGTGCCTGGAGTGTCGGTGGGGCTGGGACCCAGTACTTC
TRBV6-1,few,NA,TRBJ1-2,CASSEPGRDYGYTF,TGTGCCAGCAGTGAACCAGGCAGGGACTATGGCTACACCTTC
TRBV5-4,NA,TRBD1,TRBJ1-4,CASKVDRNEKLFF,TGTGCCAGCAAGGTGGACAGGAATGAAAAACTGTTTTTT
TRBV20-1,NA,TRBD1,TRBJ1-5,CSAEQGAGQPQHF,TGCAGTGCGGAACAGGGGGCGGGTCAGCCCCAGCATTTT